The 2 T cell receptor beta chains given below trace back to one sample, sequenced in a study of persistence of HIV-infected CD4 T cells. The libraries were made with immunoSEQ version 4 in survey mode. Profiling relied on immunoSEQ multiplex PCR, and the TCRdb table lists in-frame clones only, not all of them. The sample consists of fewer than 40,000 clones, about 81% of them appearing once. Stimulation used 10 ug/mL lysate from CMV-infected fibroblasts. Sorted nonresponding memory CD4+ T cells were CD40L-negative, CD69-negative, CD45RO-high. Antigen specificity for these receptors is unknown. The sample here was CD4+ T cells sorted from PBMCs after roughly 18-hour stimulation, taken from a patient who received antiretroviral therapy. These receptors came from an adult woman with HIV who was CMV-seropositive.

V gene TRBV7-9 combines with J gene TRBJ1-6; 7 bases line up with TRBD1. Germline CDR1 and CDR2: SEHNR and FQNEAQ (reference sequence). The CDR3 has 15 residues. J was trimmed by 7 bases and V by 3 bases; bases with no gene match: 6. CDR3: CASSFPGTENSPLHF. The CDR3 DNA reads TGTGCCAGCAGCTTCCCCGGGACAGAAAATTCACCCCTCCACTTT.

The chain is built from TRBV18 and TRBJ2-3; TRBD2 agrees at 11 bases. The CDR3 is made up of 16 amino acids. V was pared by 3 bases and J by 7 bases, with 9 bases of the junction left unmatched. CDR1 is KGHSH and CDR2 is LQKENI in the germline V gene. CDR3 in DNA: TGTGCCAGCTCACCCACTACTAGCGGGAGAGGATATACGCAGTATTTT. Translation: CASSPTTSGRGYTQYF.